The rows below give T cell receptor beta chains drawn from one sample of a study of T cells in Graves' hyperthyroidism and ophthalmopathy. TCRdb processed the multiplex PCR reads anew with MiXCR; each CDR3 protein has one entry. The sample has under 400,000 distinct CDR3 sequences; around 16% are singletons. What was sequenced was blood. These receptors came from a woman in her late teens or twenties with Graves' hyperthyroidism that later progressed to Graves' ophthalmopathy. Both conserved end residues are trimmed from each CDR3.

TRBJ2-3	TRBV11-2	ASSPRGAGYSTDTQY
TRBJ2-5	TRBV20-1	SARDLGGVGETQY
TRBJ2-5	TRBV28	ASSRTGAGVETQY
TRBJ2-2	TRBV20-1	SARRTGGTGELF
TRBJ2-7	TRBV5-1	ASSFLAGAGYEQY
TRBJ2-3	TRBV5-4	ASSLVADTQY
TRBJ2-7	TRBV7-9	ASSSRTGPYEQY
TRBJ2-7	TRBV28	ASSTRSSYEQY
TRBJ1-1	TRBV7-9	ASSSRQGGNTEAF
TRBJ1-5	TRBV20-1	SAHRGSDSNQPQH
TRBJ2-7	TRBV7-2	ASTLAPGQGGYEQY
TRBJ2-3	TRBV12-3/TRBV12-4	ASRAGGGTDTQY
TRBJ1-2	TRBV4-1	ASSQLPAGREGNYGYT
TRBJ2-2	TRBV24-1	ATSSSDFSGRATTGELF
TRBJ1-5	TRBV9	ASSVGQNSNQPQH
TRBJ2-2	TRBV6-9	ASSSGTSETGELF
TRBJ2-2	TRBV7-9	ASSDTSGSHANTGELF
TRBJ1-2	TRBV12-3/TRBV12-4	ASSLVTYGYT
TRBJ1-5	TRBV19	ASSPAGLEPQH
TRBJ2-5	TRBV18	ASSPPRPGHFPKETQY
TRBJ2-1	TRBV15	ATSAGGTTYNEQF
TRBJ2-1	TRBV6-2/TRBV6-3	ASSYQIGLAGGPYEQF
TRBJ2-7	TRBV20-1	SARSSSYEQY
TRBJ2-5	TRBV9	ASSVALAGGEETQY
TRBJ2-2	TRBV2	ASSEGTNRNTGELF
TRBJ1-1	TRBV28	ASVPRVGTEAF
TRBJ2-5	TRBV5-6	ASSPQRVTETQY
TRBJ1-1	TRBV7-7	ASSATRNTEAF
TRBJ2-7	TRBV4-2	ASSQGGTGGEYEQY
TRBJ2-1	TRBV27	ASTRGGHVSYNEQF
TRBJ2-3	TRBV7-2	ASSQTGGPDTDTQC
TRBJ2-7	TRBV12-5	ASGRNPYEQY
TRBJ2-7	TRBV11-2	ASSLGGGSALYEQY
TRBJ2-2	TRBV20-1	SAPRALAVLTGELF
TRBJ2-1	TRBV28	ASSLGLDRGVLNNEQF
TRBJ2-6	TRBV10-3	AISGLAGANVLT
TRBJ2-1	TRBV5-5	ASSSRLAGTANEQF
TRBJ2-7	TRBV6-2/TRBV6-3	ASGLGGIGEQY
TRBJ2-2	TRBV3-1	ASSQGDRGELF
TRBJ2-5	TRBV30	AWSIVSGIQETQY
TRBJ2-7	TRBV10-3	AISDVDSYEQY
TRBJ2-3	TRBV10-3	AISEFGPPTDTQY
TRBJ2-3	TRBV30	AWRPGGTDTQY
TRBJ2-7	TRBV11-2	ASSLLLRDEQY
TRBJ2-1	TRBV12-3/TRBV12-4	ASRGLAGGGSYNEQF
TRBJ2-6	TRBV12-5	ASGFSRWGSGANVLT
TRBJ2-5	TRBV27	ASAASTSGETQY
TRBJ2-7	TRBV7-2	ASSDYWAYEQY
TRBJ2-1	TRBV2	ASSEVLAGGINEQF
TRBJ2-5	TRBV28	ASSLRGLVQETQY
TRBJ2-1	TRBV18	ASSPRRQGLVNDEKF
TRBJ2-5	TRBV7-9	ASSAGQGAGETQY
TRBJ1-2	TRBV5-5	ASSLAGTGDDT
TRBJ1-6	TRBV27	ASSFVSGNSPLH
TRBJ2-7	TRBV27	ASSPSQGLLEQY
TRBJ1-2	TRBV24-1	ATSDATGRNGYT
TRBJ1-1	TRBV3-1	ASSPQEGPNTEAF
TRBJ1-2	TRBV2	ASTASRERQTNYGYT
TRBJ2-5	TRBV7-9	ASSISGGPLPQTQY
TRBJ2-7	TRBV9	ASSVGRGREQY